The following is a TCR beta chain sequence with its context. The target antigen is unknown. These data are taken from a study of graft-versus-host responses after intestinal transplantation. CDR1 is MGHRA and CDR2 is YSYEKL in the germline V gene. The V gene lost 1 base and the J gene lost 3 bases, with 13 bases spanning the gap. This CDR3 has 15 amino acids. Generated by immunoSEQ multiplex PCR, the TCRdb table keeps only in-frame clones and is missing some. This sample has about 71,000 clones, with around 90% found just once. The material sequenced was unstimulated CD8+ T cells sorted from spleen or lymph node cells, taken before intestinal transplant. The origin of this receptor is a human donor who received an intestinal transplant. V is TRBV4-1 and J is TRBJ2-7; D might be TRBD2 (6 bases). The CDR3 DNA follows: TGCGCCAGCAGCCAAGGGATATCGGAGGGCTACGAGCAGTACTTC. It is translated as CASSQGISEGYEQYF.